These 20 T cell receptor beta chains share one sample of origin, sequenced in a study of T cell clusters in autoimmune cytopenias. TRB rearrangements were amplified by touch-down multiplex PCR with mixed TRB-A/B primers. Reprocessing the multiplex PCR reads, TCRdb reports a single entry for every CDR3 protein and omits DNA. Its listing shows more than 3,000 distinct CDR3 sequences. Each sample's input was 250 ng genomic DNA, some 34,000 genome equivalents. Material for sequencing was peripheral blood. The source of these receptors is a human donor with an autoimmune cytopenia or autoimmune hepatitis (not recorded which).

The chain joins TRBV5-6 to TRBJ2-7; as DNA is missing, the TRBD2 call by TCRdb cannot be tested. CDR3 length: 16 amino acids. Germline V lookup: CDR1 SGHDT, CDR2 YYEEEE. This CDR3 reads CASSYISGRWSYEQYF.

The chain combines TRBV6-1 with TRBJ1-1; the TCRdb call, TRBD1, lacks DNA for checking. The CDR3 sequence is 13 residues long. Germline CDR1 and CDR2: MNHNS and SASEGT. CDR3 amino acids: CASSQGANIEAFF.

The chain links TRBV10-3 to TRBJ2-6. The germline gives CDR1 ENHRY, CDR2 SYGVKD. The CDR3 runs 16 residues. This CDR3 reads CAISDMDRSGANVLTF.

The rearrangement joins TRBV7-2 to TRBJ1-1; TCRdb reports TRBD1, a call that lacks DNA to check it against. In germline, CDR1 is SGHTA, CDR2 FQGNSA. CDR3 size: 15 residues. The CDR3 sequence: CASSLDSHRVSEAFF.

Measured by frequency, this clonotype is medium-sized. The chain has TRBV6-2 or TRBV6-3 and TRBJ2-7; TCRdb's D call of TRBD1 is untestable without DNA. Germline V CDR1 and CDR2: MNHEY, SVGEGT. The CDR3 runs 15 residues. This CDR3 is CASSYSGGQRYEQYF.

According to its frequency, this clonotype is medium-sized. This chain joins TRBV19 and TRBJ1-5. This CDR3 region has 15 residues. CDR1 LNHDA and CDR2 SQIVND come from the germline V gene (reference sequence). The CDR3 sequence: CASSWTREVNQPQHF.

This clonotype is labeled medium-sized (0.01 to 0.1%) based on frequency. This chain connects TRBV5-4 to TRBJ2-7. Germline lookup yields CDR1 SGHNT and CDR2 YYREEE (reference sequence). CDR3 length equals 14 residues. The chain's CDR3 is CASSPIGPSWEQYF.

This clonotype counts as medium-sized by frequency. Here the CDR3 reads CASSTQVTGRTTNEKLFF. This chain joins TRBV19 and TRBJ1-4; TCRdb picks TRBD1, but there is no DNA to check that call. The germline V gene has CDR1 LNHDA and CDR2 SQIVND (reference sequence). The CDR3 spans 18 residues.

This chain joins TRBV6-2 or TRBV6-3 and TRBJ2-1; TCRdb's D call of TRBD1 is untestable without DNA. Germline V CDR1 and CDR2: MNHEY, SVGEGT. The CDR3 is 14 amino acids. Here the CDR3 reads CARKRAGYRNEQFF.

This clonotype shows up as medium-sized by frequency. This chain uses TRBV12-3 or TRBV12-4 with TRBJ2-7; TCRdb selects TRBD2, and the lack of DNA leaves this call unchecked. The CDR3 spans 14 residues. CDR3: CASSRTSGPYEQYF.

The V call is TRBV19, the J call TRBJ2-4; without DNA, the TCRdb call of TRBD1 cannot be checked. This CDR3 is built from 14 residues. The germline gives CDR1 LNHDA, CDR2 SQIVND (reference sequence). The CDR3 reads CASRPGDRENIQYF.

By frequency, this clonotype registers medium-sized. V gene TRBV19 combines with J gene TRBJ1-5; TCRdb's D call, TRBD1, is unchecked because there is no DNA. Per germline, CDR1 LNHDA and CDR2 SQIVND (reference sequence). The CDR3 is made up of 16 amino acids. CDR3: CASRTGQGSGNQPQHF.

Judged by frequency, this clonotype is medium-sized. The rearrangement uses TRBV29-1 and TRBJ1-2. The CDR3 has 13 residues. CDR1 is SQVTM, CDR2 ANQGSEA, per germline. The CDR3 reads CSVDQAFGYGYTF. The whole variable domain, filled in from reference TRBV29-1 and TRBJ1-2, reads SAVISQKPSRDICQRGTSLTIQCQVDSQVTMMFWYRQQPGQSLTLIATANQGSEATYESGFVIDKFPISRPNLTFSTLTVSNMSPEDSSIYLCSVDQAFGYGYTFGSGTRLTVV.

This clonotype is medium-sized (0.01 to 0.1%) by frequency. The chain joins TRBV7-2 to TRBJ1-5; TCRdb returns TRBD1, unconfirmable since there is no DNA. CDR1 and CDR2 from the germline V gene are SGHTA and FQGNSA. This CDR3 spans 15 amino acids. CDR3 loop: CASSPGQGTLQPQHF.

Its frequency marks this clonotype as medium-sized. The chain employs TRBV19 and TRBJ1-5; TCRdb returns TRBD1, unconfirmable since there is no DNA. From germline, CDR1 is LNHDA and CDR2 SQIVND (reference sequence). The CDR3 covers 15 residues. The CDR3 reads CATKPDRASNQPQHF.

The rearrangement uses TRBV6-2 or TRBV6-3 and TRBJ1-5. The CDR3 is 14 residues long. Per the germline V gene, CDR1 is MNHEY and CDR2 is SVGEGT. CDR3: CASSYGMEGQPQHF.

The chain is built from TRBV7-2 and TRBJ2-7; TCRdb reports TRBD1, a call that lacks DNA to check it against. The CDR3 is 13 amino acids. Per germline, CDR1 SGHTA and CDR2 FQGNSA. The CDR3 loop reads CASSPGQGYEQYF.

This clonotype is medium-sized (0.01 to 0.1%) by frequency. This chain uses TRBV7-6 with TRBJ2-7; TCRdb picks TRBD1, but there is no DNA to check that call. This CDR3 contains 15 residues. Germline V gene lookup returns CDR1 SGHVS and CDR2 FNYEAQ. CDR3 protein: CASSAQAQGTYEQYF.

This chain joins TRBV20-1 and TRBJ1-5. The germline V gene has CDR1 DFQATT and CDR2 SNEGSKA (reference sequence). The CDR3 length is 14 residues. The CDR3: CSARGGNSNQPQHF.

The CDR3 is CSARGGRALNTQYF. The chain carries TRBV20-1 and TRBJ2-3; TCRdb's D gene call, TRBD2, goes unchecked for lack of DNA. Germline V gene lookup returns CDR1 DFQATT and CDR2 SNEGSKA (reference sequence). The CDR3 loop spans 14 amino acids.